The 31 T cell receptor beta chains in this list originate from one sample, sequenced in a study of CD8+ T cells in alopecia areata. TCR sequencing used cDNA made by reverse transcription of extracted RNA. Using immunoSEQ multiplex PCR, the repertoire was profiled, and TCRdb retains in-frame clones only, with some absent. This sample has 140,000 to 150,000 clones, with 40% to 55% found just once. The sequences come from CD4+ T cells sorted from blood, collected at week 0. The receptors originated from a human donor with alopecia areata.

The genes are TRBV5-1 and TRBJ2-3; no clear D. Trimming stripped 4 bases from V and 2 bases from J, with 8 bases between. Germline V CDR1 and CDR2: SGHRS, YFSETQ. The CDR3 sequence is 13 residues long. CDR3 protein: CASSTSPTDTQYF. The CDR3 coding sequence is TGCGCCAGCAGCACATCGCCCACAGATACGCAGTATTTT. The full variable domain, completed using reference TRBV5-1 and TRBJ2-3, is KAGVTQTPRYLIKTRGQQVTLSCSPISGHRSVSWYQQTPGQGLQFLFEYFSETQRNKGNFPGRFSGRQFSNSRSEMNVSTLELGDSALYLCASSTSPTDTQYFGPGTRLTVL.

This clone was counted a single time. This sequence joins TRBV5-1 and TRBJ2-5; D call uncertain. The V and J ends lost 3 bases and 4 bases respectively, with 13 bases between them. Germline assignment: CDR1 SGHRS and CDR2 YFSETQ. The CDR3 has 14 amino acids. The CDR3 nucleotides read TGCGCCAGCAGCTCCCCGGGTGGGCCAGAGACCCAGTACTTC. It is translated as CASSSPGGPETQYF.

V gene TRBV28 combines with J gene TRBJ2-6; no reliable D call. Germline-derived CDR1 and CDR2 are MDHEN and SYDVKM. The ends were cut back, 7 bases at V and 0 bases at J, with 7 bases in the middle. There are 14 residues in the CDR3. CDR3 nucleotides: TGTGCCAGCACCAACCACTCTGGGGCCAACGTCCTGACTTTC. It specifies CASTNHSGANVLTF.

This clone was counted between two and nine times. CDR3 sequence reads: CSGGETQYF. The CDR3 DNA sequence: TGCAGCGGAGGGGAGACCCAGTACTTC. The chain employs TRBV29-1 and TRBJ2-5; maybe TRBD2 (5 bases). CDR3 size: 9 residues. Germline CDR1 and CDR2: SQVTM and ANQGSEA. V was cut by 7 bases and J by 5 bases, with 5 bases left in between.

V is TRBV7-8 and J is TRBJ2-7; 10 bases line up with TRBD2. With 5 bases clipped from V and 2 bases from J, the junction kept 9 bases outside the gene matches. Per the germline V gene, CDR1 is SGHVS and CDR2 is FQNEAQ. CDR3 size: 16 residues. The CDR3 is CASSRRSGRAAYEQYF. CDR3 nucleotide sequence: TGTGCCAGCAGCCGGAGGAGCGGGAGGGCCGCCTACGAGCAGTACTTC. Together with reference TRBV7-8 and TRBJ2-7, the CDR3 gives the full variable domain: GAGVSQSPRYKVAKRGQDVALRCDPISGHVSLFWYQQALGQGPEFLTYFQNEAQLDKSGLPSDRFFAERPEGSVSTLKIQRTQQEDSAVYLCASSRRSGRAAYEQYFGPGTRLTVT.

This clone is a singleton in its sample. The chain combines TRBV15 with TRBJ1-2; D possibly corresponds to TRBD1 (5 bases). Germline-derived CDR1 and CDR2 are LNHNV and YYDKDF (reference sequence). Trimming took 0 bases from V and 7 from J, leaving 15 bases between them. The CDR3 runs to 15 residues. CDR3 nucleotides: TGTGCCACCAGCAGAGATCTGGGCAGGGTCGGTGGCTACACCTTC. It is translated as CATSRDLGRVGGYTF.

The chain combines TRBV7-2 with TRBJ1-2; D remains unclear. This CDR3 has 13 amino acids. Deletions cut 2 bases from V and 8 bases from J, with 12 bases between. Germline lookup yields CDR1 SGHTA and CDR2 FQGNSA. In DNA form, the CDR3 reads TGTGCCAGCAGCTTAAGCGGCTATGGGGGCTACACCTTC. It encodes CASSLSGYGGYTF.

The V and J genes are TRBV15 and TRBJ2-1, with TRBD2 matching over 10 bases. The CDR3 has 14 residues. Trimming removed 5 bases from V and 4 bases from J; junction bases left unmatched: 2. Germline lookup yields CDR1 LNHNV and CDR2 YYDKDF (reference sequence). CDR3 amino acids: CATSSAGGYNEQFF. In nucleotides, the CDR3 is TGTGCCACCAGCTCAGCGGGAGGGTACAATGAGCAGTTCTTC.

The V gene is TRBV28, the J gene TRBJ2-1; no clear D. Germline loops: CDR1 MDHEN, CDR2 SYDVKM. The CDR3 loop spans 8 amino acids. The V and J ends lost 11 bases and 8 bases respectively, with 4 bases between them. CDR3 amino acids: CAEDEQFF. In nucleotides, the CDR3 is TGTGCCGAGGATGAGCAGTTCTTC.

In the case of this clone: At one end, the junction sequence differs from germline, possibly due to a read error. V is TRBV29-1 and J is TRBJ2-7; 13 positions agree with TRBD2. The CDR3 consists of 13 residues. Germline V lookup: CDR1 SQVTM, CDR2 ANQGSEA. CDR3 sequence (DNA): TGCAGCGTTGTGTGGTGGACTAGCGGGAGTCGGGACTTC. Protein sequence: CSVVWWTSGSRDF.

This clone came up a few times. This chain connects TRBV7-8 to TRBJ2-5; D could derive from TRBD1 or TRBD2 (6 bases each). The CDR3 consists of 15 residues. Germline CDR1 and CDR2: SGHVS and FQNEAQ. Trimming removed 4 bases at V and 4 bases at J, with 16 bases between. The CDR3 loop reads CASSSGDNPGETQYF. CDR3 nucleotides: TGTGCCAGCAGCTCGGGGGACAATCCGGGAGAGACCCAGTACTTC.

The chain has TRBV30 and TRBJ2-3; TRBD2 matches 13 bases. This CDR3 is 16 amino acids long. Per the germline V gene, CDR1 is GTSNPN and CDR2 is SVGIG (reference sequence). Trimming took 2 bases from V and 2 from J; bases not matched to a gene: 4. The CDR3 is CAWSWGLAGNTDTQYF. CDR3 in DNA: TGTGCCTGGAGTTGGGGACTAGCGGGAAACACAGATACGCAGTATTTT.

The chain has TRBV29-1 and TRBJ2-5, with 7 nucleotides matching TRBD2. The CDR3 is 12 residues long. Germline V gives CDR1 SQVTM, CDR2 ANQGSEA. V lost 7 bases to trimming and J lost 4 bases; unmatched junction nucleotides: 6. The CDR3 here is CSGERGGETQYF. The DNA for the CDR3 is TGCAGCGGCGAGCGGGGAGGAGAGACCCAGTACTTC.

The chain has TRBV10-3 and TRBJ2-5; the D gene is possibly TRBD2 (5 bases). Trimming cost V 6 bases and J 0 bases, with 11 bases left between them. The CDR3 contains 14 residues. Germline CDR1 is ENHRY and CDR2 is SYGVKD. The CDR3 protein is CAIRRGPDQETQYF. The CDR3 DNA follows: TGTGCCATCAGAAGAGGGCCCGACCAAGAGACCCAGTACTTC.

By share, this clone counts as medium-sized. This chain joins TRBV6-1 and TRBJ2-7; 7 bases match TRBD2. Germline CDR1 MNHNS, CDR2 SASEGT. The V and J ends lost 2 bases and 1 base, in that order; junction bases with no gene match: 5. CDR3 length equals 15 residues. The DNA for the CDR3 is TGTGCCAGCAGTGAATCGGGAGGAGGGTCCTACGAGCAGTACTTC. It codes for CASSESGGGSYEQYF.

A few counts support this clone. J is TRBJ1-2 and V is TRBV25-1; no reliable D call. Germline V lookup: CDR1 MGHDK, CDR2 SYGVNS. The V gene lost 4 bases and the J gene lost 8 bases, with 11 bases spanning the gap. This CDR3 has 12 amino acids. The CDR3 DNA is TGTGCCAGCAGTGCACTATTTGGCGGCTACACCTTC. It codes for CASSALFGGYTF.

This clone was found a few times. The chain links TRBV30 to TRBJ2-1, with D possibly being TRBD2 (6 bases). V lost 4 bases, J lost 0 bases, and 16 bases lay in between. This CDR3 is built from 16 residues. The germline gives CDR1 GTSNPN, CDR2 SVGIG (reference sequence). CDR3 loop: CAWTPRGALSYNEQFF. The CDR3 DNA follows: TGTGCCTGGACCCCCCGCGGGGCTCTCTCCTACAATGAGCAGTTCTTC.

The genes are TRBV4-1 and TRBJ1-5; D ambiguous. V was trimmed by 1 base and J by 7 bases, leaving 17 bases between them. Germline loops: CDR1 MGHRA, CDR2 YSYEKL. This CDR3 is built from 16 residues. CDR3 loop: CASSQGAGEGRQPQHF. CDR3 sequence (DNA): TGCGCCAGCAGCCAAGGGGCCGGGGAGGGAAGGCAGCCCCAGCATTTT.

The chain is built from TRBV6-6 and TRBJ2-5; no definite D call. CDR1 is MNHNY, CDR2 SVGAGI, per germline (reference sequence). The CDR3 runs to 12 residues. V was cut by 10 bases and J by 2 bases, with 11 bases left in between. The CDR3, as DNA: TGTGCCACCCGGACCTCACAAGAGACCCAGTACTTC. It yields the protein CATRTSQETQYF.

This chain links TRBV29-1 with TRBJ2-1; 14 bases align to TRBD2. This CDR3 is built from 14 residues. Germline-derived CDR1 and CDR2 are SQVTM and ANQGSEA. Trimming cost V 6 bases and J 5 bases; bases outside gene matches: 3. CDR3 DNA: TGCAGCGTGCTGGGACTAGCGGGGGACAATGAGCAGTTCTTC. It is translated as CSVLGLAGDNEQFF.

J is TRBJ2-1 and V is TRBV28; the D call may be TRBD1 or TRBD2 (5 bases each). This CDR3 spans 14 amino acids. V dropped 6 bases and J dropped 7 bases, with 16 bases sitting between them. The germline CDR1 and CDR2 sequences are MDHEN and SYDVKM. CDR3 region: CASSRLGGWNEQFF. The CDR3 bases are TGTGCCAGCAGCAGGCTTGGGGGTTGGAATGAGCAGTTCTTC. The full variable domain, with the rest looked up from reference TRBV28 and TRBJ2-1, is DVKVTQSSRYLVKRTGEKVFLECVQDMDHENMFWYRQDPGLGLRLIYFSYDVKMKEKGDIPEGYSVSREKKERFSLILESASTNQTSMYLCASSRLGGWNEQFFGPGTRLTVL.

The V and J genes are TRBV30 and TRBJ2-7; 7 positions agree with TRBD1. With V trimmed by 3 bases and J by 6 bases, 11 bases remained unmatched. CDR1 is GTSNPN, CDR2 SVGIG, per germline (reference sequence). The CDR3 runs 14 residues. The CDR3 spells CAWRPGGGKAEQYF. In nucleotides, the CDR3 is TGTGCCTGGAGGCCAGGGGGTGGGAAGGCCGAGCAGTACTTC.

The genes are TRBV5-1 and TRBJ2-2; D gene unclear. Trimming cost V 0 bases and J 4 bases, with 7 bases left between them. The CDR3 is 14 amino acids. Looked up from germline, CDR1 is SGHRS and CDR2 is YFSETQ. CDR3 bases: TGCGCCAGCAGCTTGGAATGGCCCACCGGGGAGCTGTTTTTT. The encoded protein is CASSLEWPTGELFF.

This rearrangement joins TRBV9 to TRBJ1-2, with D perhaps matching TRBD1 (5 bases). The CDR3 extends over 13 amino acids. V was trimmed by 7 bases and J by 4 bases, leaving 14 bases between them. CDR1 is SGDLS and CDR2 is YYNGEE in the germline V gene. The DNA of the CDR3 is TGTGCCAGCGGGCCCGGGGGGAGCTATGGCTACACCTTC. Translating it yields CASGPGGSYGYTF.

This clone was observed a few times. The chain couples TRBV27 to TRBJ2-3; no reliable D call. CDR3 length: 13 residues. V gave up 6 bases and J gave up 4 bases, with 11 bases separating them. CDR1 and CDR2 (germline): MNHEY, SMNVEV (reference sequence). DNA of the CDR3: TGTGCCAGCAGGCCCCATGACGCAGATACGCAGTATTTT. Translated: CASRPHDADTQYF.

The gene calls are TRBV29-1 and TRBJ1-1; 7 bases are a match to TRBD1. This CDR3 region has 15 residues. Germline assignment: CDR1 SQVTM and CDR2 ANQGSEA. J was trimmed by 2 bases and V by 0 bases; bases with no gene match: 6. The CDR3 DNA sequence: TGCAGCGTTGAAGATCTGCCAGGGGGAAACACTGAAGCTTTCTTT. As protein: CSVEDLPGGNTEAFF.

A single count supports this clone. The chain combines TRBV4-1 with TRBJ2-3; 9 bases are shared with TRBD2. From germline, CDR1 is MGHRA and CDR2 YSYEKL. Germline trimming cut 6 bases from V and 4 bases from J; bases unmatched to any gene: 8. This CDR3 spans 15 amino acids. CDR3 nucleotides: TGCGCCAGCAGTCATAGCGGGAGTAAATCAGATACGCAGTATTTT. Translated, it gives CASSHSGSKSDTQYF.

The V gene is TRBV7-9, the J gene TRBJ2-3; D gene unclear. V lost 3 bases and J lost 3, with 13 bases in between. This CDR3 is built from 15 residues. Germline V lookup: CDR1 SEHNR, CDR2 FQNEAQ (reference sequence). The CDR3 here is CASSFSGFGTDTQYF. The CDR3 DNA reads TGTGCCAGCAGCTTCTCCGGATTCGGGACAGATACGCAGTATTTT.

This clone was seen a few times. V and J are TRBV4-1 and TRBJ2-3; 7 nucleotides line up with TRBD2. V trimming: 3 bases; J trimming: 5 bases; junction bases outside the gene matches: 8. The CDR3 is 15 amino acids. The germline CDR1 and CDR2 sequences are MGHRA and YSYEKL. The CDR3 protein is CASSQRASGGDTQYF. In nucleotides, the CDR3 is TGCGCCAGCAGCCAGAGGGCTAGCGGAGGAGATACGCAGTATTTT.

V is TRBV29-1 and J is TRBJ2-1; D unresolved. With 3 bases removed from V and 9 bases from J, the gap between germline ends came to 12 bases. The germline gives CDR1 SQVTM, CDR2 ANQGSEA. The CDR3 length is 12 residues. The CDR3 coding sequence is TGCAGCGTTGACTATTATCGGAGTGAGCAGTTCTTC. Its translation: CSVDYYRSEQFF.

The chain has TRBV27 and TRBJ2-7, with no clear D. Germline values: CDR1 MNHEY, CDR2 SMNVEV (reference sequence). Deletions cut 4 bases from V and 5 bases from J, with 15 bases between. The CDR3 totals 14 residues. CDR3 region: CASSSPEVKNEQYF. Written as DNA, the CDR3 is TGTGCCAGCAGTTCCCCCGAAGTCAAAAACGAGCAGTACTTC.